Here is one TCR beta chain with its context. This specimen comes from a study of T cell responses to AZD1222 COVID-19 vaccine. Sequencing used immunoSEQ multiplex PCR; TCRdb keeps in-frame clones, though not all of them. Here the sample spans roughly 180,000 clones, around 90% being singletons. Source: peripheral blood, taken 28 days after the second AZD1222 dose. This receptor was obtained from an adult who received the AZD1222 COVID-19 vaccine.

CDR3 nucleotides: TGTGCCAGCAGCTTGGCAACGGGGGCAAGTCACGATACGCAGTATTTT. This encodes CASSLATGASHDTQYF. The rearrangement uses TRBV5-8 and TRBJ2-3, with D perhaps given as TRBD1 or TRBD2 (6 bases each). The germline V and J ends were trimmed by 0 bases and 6 bases, with 17 bases remaining between them. CDR1 and CDR2 (germline): SGHTS, YDEGEE. This CDR3 region has 16 residues.